The clone carrying this T cell receptor beta chain has a single count. The sample comes from a study of T-cell reconstitution after alpha-beta-depleted transplantation in children. Library preparation (for TCRbeta) was performed with unique molecular identifiers. TCRdb fed the PCR reads into MiXCR, producing one record per CDR3 protein. The data hold about 460,000 distinct CDR3 sequences, with under 15% observed a single time. Trimming shortened V by 1 base and J by 1 base, and 7 bases separated the two germline ends. The CDR3 runs to 15 residues. The chain carries TRBV12-3 or TRBV12-4 and TRBJ2-2; D unresolved. The sample was PBMCs from the stem cell graft donor, taken from the stem cell graft. The TCR was taken from a human donor who donated a stem cell graft to a child with combined immunodeficiency. This CDR3 reads CASSLVRQNTGELFF. In DNA form, the CDR3 reads TGTGCCAGCAGTTTAGTTCGTCAGAACACCGGGGAGCTGTTTTTT.